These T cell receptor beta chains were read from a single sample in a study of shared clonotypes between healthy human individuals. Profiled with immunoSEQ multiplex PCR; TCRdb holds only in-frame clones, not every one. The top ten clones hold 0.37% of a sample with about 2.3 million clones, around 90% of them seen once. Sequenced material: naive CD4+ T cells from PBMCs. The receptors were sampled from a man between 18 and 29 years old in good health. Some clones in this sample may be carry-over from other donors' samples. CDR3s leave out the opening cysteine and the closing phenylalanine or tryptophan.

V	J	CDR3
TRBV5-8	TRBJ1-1	ASSAMRANTEAF
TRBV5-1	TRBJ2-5	ASSLIQGGETQY
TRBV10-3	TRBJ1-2	AISEGTGGYGYT
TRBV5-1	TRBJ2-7	ASSLDRTGLPGQY
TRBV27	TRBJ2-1	ASSFDRNEQF
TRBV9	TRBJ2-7	ASSVAAGGSYEQY
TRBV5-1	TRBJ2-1	ASSLQQGFRQF
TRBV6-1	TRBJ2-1	ASSGGLAGFYNEQF
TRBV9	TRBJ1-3	ASSVQGNAGNTIY
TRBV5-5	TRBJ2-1	ASSLYIPGTTYNEQF
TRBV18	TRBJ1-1	ASSPPSGATTEAF
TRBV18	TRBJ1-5	ASSPSGQGYGNQPQH
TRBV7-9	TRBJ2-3	ASSLLSRDRGILDTQY
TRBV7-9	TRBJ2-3	ASSPDTASQY
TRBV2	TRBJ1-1	ASSPGTLNTEAF
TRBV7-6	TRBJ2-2	ASSTGWRGQNTGELF
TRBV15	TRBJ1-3	ATSRELGPRGNTIY
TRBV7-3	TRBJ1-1	ASSSDALSTEAF
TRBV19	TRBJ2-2	ASNPTAGELF
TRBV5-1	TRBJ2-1	ASSSIAGGSSYNEQF
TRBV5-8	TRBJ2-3	ASSLPSGDRATDTQY
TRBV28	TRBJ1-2	ASSFPLVNYGYT
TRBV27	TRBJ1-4	ASSLTQGQKLF
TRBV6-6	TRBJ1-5	ASSGLTRNQPQH
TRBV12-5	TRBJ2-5	ASGWTSGRAPAGTQY
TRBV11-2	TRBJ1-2	ASSLEGRQGGPIGYT
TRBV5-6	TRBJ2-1	ASSSSGRASDEQF
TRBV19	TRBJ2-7	ASSGLRQGSYEQY
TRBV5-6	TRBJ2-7	ASSSGSGASYEQY
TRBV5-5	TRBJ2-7	ASSSGQGWYEQY
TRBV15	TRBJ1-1	ATSRDVRGGTEAF
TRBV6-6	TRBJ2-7	ASSGGQGARIEQY
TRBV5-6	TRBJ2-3	ASSLDSGRRDTQY
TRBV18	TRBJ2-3	ASLQTSHRGQDTQY
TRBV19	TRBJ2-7	ASSTPASGRVGEQY
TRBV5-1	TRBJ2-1	ASTSGTKEF
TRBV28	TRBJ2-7	ASRTMDRGFYEQY
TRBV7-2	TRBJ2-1	ASSLGRYNEQF
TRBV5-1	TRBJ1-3	ASSPESSGNTIY
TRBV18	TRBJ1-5	ASSPSRVGFQPQH
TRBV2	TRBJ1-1	ASKQGFEAF
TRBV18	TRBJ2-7	ASSPSGTGGNEQY
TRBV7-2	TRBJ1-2	ASSLESNYGYT
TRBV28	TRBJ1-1	ASSLRSATEAF
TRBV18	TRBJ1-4	ASSPQASGGGMPTNEKLF
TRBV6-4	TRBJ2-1	ASSSDTYNEQF
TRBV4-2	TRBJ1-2	ASSQGGGPWDGYT
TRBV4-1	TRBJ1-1	ASSQVADRNTEAF
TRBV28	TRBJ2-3	ASSSSEPTDTQY
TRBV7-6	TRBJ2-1	ASRQRTSGSEQF